Shown below are 8 T cell receptor beta chains from a single sample sequenced in a study of shared clonotypes between healthy human individuals. Data came from immunoSEQ multiplex PCR; TCRdb stores just in-frame clones and leaves some out. Found here are roughly 1,500,000 clones, 95% to 99% of them singletons; the top ten hold about 0.4%. Sequencing was carried out using naive CD4+ T cells sorted from blood. Subset in this sample: CD45RA+ positively selected. The receptors were sampled from a man aged 25 to 45 in good health.

The chain links TRBV28 to TRBJ1-1, with unresolved D. V was cut by 3 bases and J by 5 bases, with 13 bases left in between. The germline V gene encodes CDR1 MDHEN and CDR2 SYDVKM. The CDR3 consists of 14 residues. CDR3 amino acids: CASSFLGWGTEAFF. CDR3 sequence (DNA): TGTGCCAGCAGTTTTCTGGGGTGGGGAACTGAAGCTTTCTTT.

This chain joins TRBV6-5 and TRBJ2-7; 9 bases align to TRBD2. CDR3 length: 14 amino acids. With V trimmed by 2 bases and J by 3 bases, 2 bases remained unmatched. From germline, CDR1 is MNHEY and CDR2 SVGAGI. CDR3 nucleotides: TGTGCCAGCAGTTACACACTAGCGGGCTACGAGCAGTACTTC. Protein: CASSYTLAGYEQYF.

This chain joins TRBV7-9 and TRBJ2-7; 9 bases are shared with TRBD1. Germline loops: CDR1 SEHNR, CDR2 FQNEAQ (reference sequence). There are 17 residues in the CDR3. The J segment lost 5 bases and the V segment lost 2 bases, leaving 13 bases of the junction unmatched. CDR3 in DNA: TGTGCCAGCAGCTTACTCGCCGGGACAGGGTCAGGGAACGAGCAGTACTTC. Protein product: CASSLLAGTGSGNEQYF.

This sequence joins TRBV7-9 and TRBJ1-1, with D possibly being TRBD1 (5 bases). The CDR3 has 15 amino acids. Germline loops: CDR1 SEHNR, CDR2 FQNEAQ (reference sequence). The V and J ends lost 1 base and 8 bases respectively, with 17 bases between them. Here the CDR3 DNA reads TGTGCCAGCAGCTTAGAGGAGGCGAGGACAACGGAAGCTTTCTTT. Translation gives CASSLEEARTTEAFF.

The CDR3 nucleotides are TGCAGCGTTGAAGATTGGGAAGGGGCAGAGACCCAGTACTTC. It is translated as CSVEDWEGAETQYF. V gene TRBV29-1 combines with J gene TRBJ2-5, with D tentatively TRBD1 (5 bases). The CDR3 has 14 residues. V was pared by 0 bases and J by 4 bases, with 12 bases between. The germline gives CDR1 SQVTM, CDR2 ANQGSEA.

The chain combines TRBV18 with TRBJ1-1; 10 bases are shared with TRBD1. V was pared by 0 bases and J by 5 bases, with 9 bases of the junction left unmatched. Germline loops: CDR1 KGHSH, CDR2 LQKENI. The CDR3 extends over 17 amino acids. The DNA of the CDR3 is TGTGCCAGCTCACCACCTGGGACAGGGGCCGTGGGAACTGAAGCTTTCTTT. It translates to CASSPPGTGAVGTEAFF.

The V call is TRBV28, the J call TRBJ2-3; TRBD2 agrees at 8 bases. This CDR3 comprises 17 residues. The V gene's germline CDR1 is MDHEN and CDR2 SYDVKM. J was trimmed by 0 bases and V by 1 base; bases with no gene match: 6. CDR3 nucleotide sequence: TGTGCCAGCAGTTTATTTTCAGCGGGAGTAAGCACAGATACGCAGTATTTT. Protein: CASSLFSAGVSTDTQYF.

The chain carries TRBV5-1 and TRBJ2-1; 11 bases match TRBD2. This CDR3 is 14 amino acids long. V lost 5 bases to trimming and J lost 8 bases; unmatched junction nucleotides: 6. CDR1 is SGHRS, CDR2 YFSETQ, per germline. CDR3 loop: CASRRFSGRDEQFF. In nucleotides, the CDR3 is TGCGCCAGCAGACGTTTTAGCGGGAGGGATGAGCAGTTCTTC.